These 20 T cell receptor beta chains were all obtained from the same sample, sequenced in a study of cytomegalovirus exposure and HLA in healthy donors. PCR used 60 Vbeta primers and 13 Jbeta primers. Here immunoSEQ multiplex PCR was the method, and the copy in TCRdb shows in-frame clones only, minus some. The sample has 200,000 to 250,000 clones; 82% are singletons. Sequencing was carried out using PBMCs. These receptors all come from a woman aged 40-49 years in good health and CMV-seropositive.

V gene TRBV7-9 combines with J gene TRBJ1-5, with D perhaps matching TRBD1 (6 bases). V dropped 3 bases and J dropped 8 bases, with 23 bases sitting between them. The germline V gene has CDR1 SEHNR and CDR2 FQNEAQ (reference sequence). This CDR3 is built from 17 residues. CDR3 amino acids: CASSFGGGAPGREPQHF. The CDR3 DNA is TGTGCCAGCAGCTTCGGAGGGGGGGCGCCGGGCAGGGAGCCCCAGCATTTT.

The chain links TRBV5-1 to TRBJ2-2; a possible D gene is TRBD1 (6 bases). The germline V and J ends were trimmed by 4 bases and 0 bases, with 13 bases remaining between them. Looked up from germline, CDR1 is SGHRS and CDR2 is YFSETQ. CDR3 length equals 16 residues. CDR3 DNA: TGCGCCAGCAGCCTCTTACAGGGTACGAACACCGGGGAGCTGTTTTTT. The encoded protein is CASSLLQGTNTGELFF.

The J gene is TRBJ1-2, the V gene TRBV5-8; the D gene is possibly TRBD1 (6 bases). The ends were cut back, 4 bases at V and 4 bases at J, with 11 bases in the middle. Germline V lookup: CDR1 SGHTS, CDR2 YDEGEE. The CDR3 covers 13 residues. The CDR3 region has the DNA TGTGCCAGCAGCGGACGGACAGCCTATGGCTACACCTTC. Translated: CASSGRTAYGYTF.

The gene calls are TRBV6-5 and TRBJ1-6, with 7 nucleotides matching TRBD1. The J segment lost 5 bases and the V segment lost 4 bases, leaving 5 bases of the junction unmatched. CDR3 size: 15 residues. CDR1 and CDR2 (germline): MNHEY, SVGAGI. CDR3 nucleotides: TGTGCCAGCAGTTTACGGGACAGTAATAATTCACCCCTCCACTTT. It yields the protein CASSLRDSNNSPLHF.

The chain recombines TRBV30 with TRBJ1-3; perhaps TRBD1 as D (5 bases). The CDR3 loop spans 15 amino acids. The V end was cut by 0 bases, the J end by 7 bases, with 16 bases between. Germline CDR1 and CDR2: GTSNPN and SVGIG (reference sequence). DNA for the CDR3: TGTGCCTGGAGTGTAGACAGCTCCTCTCGGAACACCATATATTTT. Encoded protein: CAWSVDSSSRNTIYF.

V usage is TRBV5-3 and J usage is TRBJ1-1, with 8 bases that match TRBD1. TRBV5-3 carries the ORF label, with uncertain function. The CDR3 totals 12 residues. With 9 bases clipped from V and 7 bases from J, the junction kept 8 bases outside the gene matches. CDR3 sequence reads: CATGGQGDEAFF. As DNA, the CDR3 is TGTGCCACCGGCGGACAGGGCGATGAAGCTTTCTTT.

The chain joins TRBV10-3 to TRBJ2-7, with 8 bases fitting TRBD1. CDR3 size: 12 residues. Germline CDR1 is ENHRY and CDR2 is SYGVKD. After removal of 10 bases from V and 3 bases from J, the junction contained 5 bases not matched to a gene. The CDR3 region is CATTGTGYEQYF. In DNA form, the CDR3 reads TGTGCCACCACCGGGACAGGCTACGAGCAGTACTTC.

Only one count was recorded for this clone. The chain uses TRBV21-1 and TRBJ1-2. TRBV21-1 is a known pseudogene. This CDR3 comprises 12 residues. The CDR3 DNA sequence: TGTGCCAGCAGCAACGGGGAATATGGCTACACCTTC. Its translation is CASSNGEYGYTF.

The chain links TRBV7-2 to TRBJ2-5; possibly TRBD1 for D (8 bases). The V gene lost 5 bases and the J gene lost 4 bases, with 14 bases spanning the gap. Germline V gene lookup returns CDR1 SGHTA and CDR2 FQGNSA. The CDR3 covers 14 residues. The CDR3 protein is CASSPTGGAETQYF. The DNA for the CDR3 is TGTGCCAGCAGCCCTACAGGGGGGGCAGAGACCCAGTACTTC.

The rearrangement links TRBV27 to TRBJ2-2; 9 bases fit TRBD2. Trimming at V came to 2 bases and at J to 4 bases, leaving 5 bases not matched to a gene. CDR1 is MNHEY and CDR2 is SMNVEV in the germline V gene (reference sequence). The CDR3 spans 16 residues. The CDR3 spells CASSLGGGRGTGELFF. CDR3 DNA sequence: TGTGCCAGCAGTTTAGGCGGCGGGAGGGGCACCGGGGAGCTGTTTTTT.

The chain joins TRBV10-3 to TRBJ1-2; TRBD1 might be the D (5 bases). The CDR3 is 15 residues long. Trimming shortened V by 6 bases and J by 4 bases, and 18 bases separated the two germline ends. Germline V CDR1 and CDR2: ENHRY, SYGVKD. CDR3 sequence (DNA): TGTGCCATCAGAGAGGGACTCTCAGACCCCTATGGCTACACCTTC. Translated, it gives CAIREGLSDPYGYTF.

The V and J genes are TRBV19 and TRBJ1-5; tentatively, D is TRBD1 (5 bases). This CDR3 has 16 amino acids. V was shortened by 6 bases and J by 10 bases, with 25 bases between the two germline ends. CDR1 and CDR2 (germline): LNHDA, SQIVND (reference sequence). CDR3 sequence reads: CASRLKTENKISPQHF. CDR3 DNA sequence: TGTGCCAGTAGACTAAAGACAGAGAATAAAATCAGCCCCCAGCATTTT.

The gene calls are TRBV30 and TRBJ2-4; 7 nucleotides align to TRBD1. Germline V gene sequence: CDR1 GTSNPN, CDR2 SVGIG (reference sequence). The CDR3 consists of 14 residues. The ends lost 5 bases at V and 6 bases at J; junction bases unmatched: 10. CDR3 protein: CAWSYRQGGNIQYF. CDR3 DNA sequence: TGTGCCTGGTCCTACAGACAGGGTGGAAACATTCAGTACTTC.

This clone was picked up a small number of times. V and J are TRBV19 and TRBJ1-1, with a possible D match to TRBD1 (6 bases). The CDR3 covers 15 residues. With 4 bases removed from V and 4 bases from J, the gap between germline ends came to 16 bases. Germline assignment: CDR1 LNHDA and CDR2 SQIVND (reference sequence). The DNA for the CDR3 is TGTGCCAGTAGTAAAGGACAGTTTCGGACCACTGAAGCTTTCTTT. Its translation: CASSKGQFRTTEAFF.

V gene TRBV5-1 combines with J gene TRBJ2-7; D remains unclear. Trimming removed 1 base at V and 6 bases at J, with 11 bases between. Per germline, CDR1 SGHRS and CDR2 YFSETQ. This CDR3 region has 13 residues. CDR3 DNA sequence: TGCGCCAGCAGCTTGAGTATTACGGGCGAGCAGTACTTC. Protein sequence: CASSLSITGEQYF.

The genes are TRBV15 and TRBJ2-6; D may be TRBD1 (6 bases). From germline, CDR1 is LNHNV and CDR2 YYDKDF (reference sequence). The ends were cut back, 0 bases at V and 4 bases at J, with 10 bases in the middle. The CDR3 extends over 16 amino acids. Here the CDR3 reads CATSRDPGAGANVLTF. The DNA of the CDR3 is TGTGCCACCAGCAGAGATCCAGGGGCCGGGGCCAACGTCCTGACTTTC.

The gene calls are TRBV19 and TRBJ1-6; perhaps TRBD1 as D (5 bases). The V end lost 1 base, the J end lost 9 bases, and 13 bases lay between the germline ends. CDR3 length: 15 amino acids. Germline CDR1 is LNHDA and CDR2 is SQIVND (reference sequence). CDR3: CASSIGSGGGSPLHF. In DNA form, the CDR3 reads TGTGCCAGTAGTATAGGAAGCGGGGGTGGTTCACCCCTCCACTTT. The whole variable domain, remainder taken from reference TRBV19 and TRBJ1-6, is DGGITQSPKYLFRKEGQNVTLSCEQNLNHDAMYWYRQDPGQGLRLIYYSQIVNDFQKGDIAEGYSVSREKKESFPLTVTSAQKNPTAFYLCASSIGSGGGSPLHFGNGTRLTVT.

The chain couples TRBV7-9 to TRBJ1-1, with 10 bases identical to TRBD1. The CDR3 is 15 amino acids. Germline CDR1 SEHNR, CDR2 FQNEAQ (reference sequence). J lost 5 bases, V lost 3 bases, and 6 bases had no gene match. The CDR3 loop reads CASSLGDRGRTEAFF. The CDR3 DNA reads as TGTGCCAGCAGCTTGGGGGACAGGGGCAGAACTGAAGCTTTCTTT.

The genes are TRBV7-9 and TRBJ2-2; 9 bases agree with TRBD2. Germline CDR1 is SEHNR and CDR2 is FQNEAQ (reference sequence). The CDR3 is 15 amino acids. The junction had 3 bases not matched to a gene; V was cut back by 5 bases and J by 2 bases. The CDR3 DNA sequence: TGTGCCAGCAGCCAGACTAGCGGAAACACCGGGGAGCTGTTTTTT. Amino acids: CASSQTSGNTGELFF.

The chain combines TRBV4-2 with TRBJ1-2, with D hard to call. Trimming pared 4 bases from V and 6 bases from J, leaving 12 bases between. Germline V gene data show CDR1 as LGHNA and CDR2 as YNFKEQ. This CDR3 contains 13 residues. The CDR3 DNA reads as TGTGCCAGCAGCCTCACGGAGAGAAATGGCTACACCTTC. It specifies CASSLTERNGYTF.